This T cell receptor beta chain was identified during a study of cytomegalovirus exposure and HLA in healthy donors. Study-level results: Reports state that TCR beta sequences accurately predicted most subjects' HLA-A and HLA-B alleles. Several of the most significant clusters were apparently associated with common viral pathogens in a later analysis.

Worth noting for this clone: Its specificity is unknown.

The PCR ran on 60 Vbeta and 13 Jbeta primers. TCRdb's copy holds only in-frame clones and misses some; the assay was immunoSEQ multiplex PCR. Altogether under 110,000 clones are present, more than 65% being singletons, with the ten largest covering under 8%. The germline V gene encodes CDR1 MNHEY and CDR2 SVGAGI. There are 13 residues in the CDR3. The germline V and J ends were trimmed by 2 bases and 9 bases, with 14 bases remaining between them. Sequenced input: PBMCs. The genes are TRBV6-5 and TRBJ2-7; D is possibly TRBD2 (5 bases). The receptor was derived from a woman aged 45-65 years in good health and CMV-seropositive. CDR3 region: CASSYRSGMGQYF. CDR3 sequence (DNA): TGTGCCAGCAGTTACAGGTCGGGGATGGGGCAGTACTTC.